What follows are 30 T cell receptor beta chains derived from one specimen sequenced in a study of blood T cell repertoires in COVID-19. The assay was immunoSEQ multiplex PCR, and TCRdb's table has in-frame clones only and misses some. The table includes roughly 80,000 clones, 76% detected once. Material: peripheral blood. Every receptor here comes from a man aged 65 to 85 with active or convalescent COVID-19.

V is TRBV7-6 and J is TRBJ1-3; 9 nucleotides line up with TRBD1. J lost 1 base, V lost 3 bases, and 1 base had no gene match. The length of the CDR3 is 15 residues. Germline V gives CDR1 SGHVS, CDR2 FNYEAQ. The CDR3 here is CASSLTGGSGNTIYF. CDR3 sequence (DNA): TGTGCCAGCAGCTTGACAGGGGGATCTGGAAACACCATATATTTT. Complete variable domain (other parts from reference TRBV7-6 and TRBJ1-3): GAGVSQSPRYKVTKRGQDVALRCDPISGHVSLYWYRQALGQGPEFLTYFNYEAQQDKSGLPNDRFSAERPEGSISTLTIQRTEQRDSAMYRCASSLTGGSGNTIYFGEGSWLTVV.

The chain joins TRBV28 to TRBJ1-2; 9 nucleotides agree with TRBD1. The CDR3 has 13 amino acids. V shed 6 bases and J 6 bases; nucleotides not matched to a gene: 5. Germline V lookup: CDR1 MDHEN, CDR2 SYDVKM. DNA of the CDR3: TGTGCCAGCAGGACCCGGGACAGGGATGGCTACACCTTC. Translation: CASRTRDRDGYTF.

The rearrangement uses TRBV25-1 and TRBJ1-6; 7 bases align to TRBD1. J was trimmed by 4 bases and V by 3 bases; bases with no gene match: 0. This CDR3 comprises 14 residues. CDR1 and CDR2 (germline): MGHDK, SYGVNS. CDR3: CASSEGQYNSPLHF. The CDR3 DNA reads as TGTGCCAGCAGTGAGGGACAGTATAATTCACCCCTCCACTTT. Combining the CDR3 with reference TRBV25-1 and TRBJ1-6 gives the whole variable domain EADIYQTPRYLVIGTGKKITLECSQTMGHDKMYWYQQDPGMELHLIHYSYGVNSTEKGDLSSESTVSRIRTEHFPLTLESARPSHTSQYLCASSEGQYNSPLHFGNGTRLTVT.

The chain is built from TRBV5-4 and TRBJ2-3; 8 nucleotides line up with TRBD1. V trimming: 7 bases; J trimming: 2 bases; junction bases outside the gene matches: 6. The CDR3 is made up of 14 amino acids. CDR1 is SGHNT, CDR2 YYREEE, per germline (reference sequence). The CDR3, as DNA: TGTGCCAGCGTCGGGACAGGAACCACAGATACGCAGTATTTT. This gives the protein CASVGTGTTDTQYF.

The sample holds a few counts of this clone. The V call is TRBV12-3 or TRBV12-4, the J call TRBJ1-5, with D perhaps TRBD1 (6 bases). V lost 4 bases, J lost 11 bases, and 15 bases lay in between. CDR3 length equals 13 residues. CDR3 coding DNA: TGTGCCAGCAGTTACAGGGAGGGGGGTGCCCAGCATTTT. The encoded protein is CASSYREGGAQHF.

CDR3 protein: CASSLKVRGTGELFF. The CDR3 region has the DNA TGTGCCAGCAGTTTAAAGGTCAGGGGGACCGGGGAGCTGTTTTTT. The chain joins TRBV27 to TRBJ2-2; 7 positions agree with TRBD1. This CDR3 is 15 amino acids long. Germline loops: CDR1 MNHEY, CDR2 SMNVEV (reference sequence). Trimming removed 2 bases from V and 5 bases from J; junction bases left unmatched: 5.

J is TRBJ1-4 and V is TRBV3-1 (or the pseudogene TRBV3-2); 9 positions agree with TRBD1. CDR1 is LGHDT and CDR2 is YNNKEL in the germline V gene (reference sequence). The CDR3 length is 15 residues. V gave up 4 bases and J gave up 3 bases; unmatched junction bases: 3. CDR3 sequence reads: CASSLQGASNEKLFF. DNA for the CDR3: TGTGCCAGCAGCCTACAGGGGGCCTCTAATGAAAAACTGTTTTTT.

This clone has more than one count but fewer than ten. V gene TRBV27 combines with J gene TRBJ2-7; TRBD1 agrees at 7 bases. The V and J ends lost 2 bases and 2 bases, in that order; junction bases with no gene match: 21. The CDR3 covers 20 residues. Germline V gene data show CDR1 as MNHEY and CDR2 as SMNVEV (reference sequence). CDR3 bases: TGTGCCAGCAGTTTAGGGTCTTCTAGGGTCTACAGGGGCCGCACCTACGAGCAGTACTTC. It specifies CASSLGSSRVYRGRTYEQYF.

V usage is TRBV5-5 and J usage is TRBJ2-5; maybe TRBD1 (6 bases). This CDR3 is built from 13 residues. V lost 2 bases and J lost 5, with 10 bases in between. Germline V gene lookup returns CDR1 SGHKS and CDR2 YYEKEE (reference sequence). CDR3 sequence reads: CASSFLGGETQYF. The CDR3 DNA sequence: TGTGCCAGCAGCTTCTTAGGGGGTGAGACCCAGTACTTC.

The V and J genes are TRBV10-3 and TRBJ2-3, with D possibly TRBD1 on 5 matching bases. The CDR3 runs to 15 residues. V lost 2 bases and J 0 bases, leaving 9 bases between the germline ends. Germline lookup yields CDR1 ENHRY and CDR2 SYGVKD. CDR3 DNA sequence: TGTGCCATCAGTGAGCCGACAGATAGCACAGATACGCAGTATTTT. This translates into CAISEPTDSTDTQYF.

The chain links TRBV3-1 (or the pseudogene TRBV3-2) to TRBJ2-4, with D maybe TRBD1 (6 bases). Per germline, CDR1 LGHDT and CDR2 YNNKEL (reference sequence). The V and J ends lost 0 bases and 9 bases respectively, with 6 bases between them. The CDR3 length is 12 residues. CDR3 residues: CASSQDRGIQYF. The CDR3 bases are TGTGCCAGCAGCCAAGACAGGGGCATTCAGTACTTC.

The rearrangement joins TRBV19 to TRBJ2-2; 7 nucleotides line up with TRBD2. After removal of 6 bases from V and 5 bases from J, the junction contained 9 bases not matched to a gene. Germline values: CDR1 LNHDA, CDR2 SQIVND (reference sequence). This CDR3 is 15 amino acids long. DNA of the CDR3: TGTGCCAGTAGCGGGGGGTTCTCCGGGACCGGGGAGCTGTTTTTT. Its translation: CASSGGFSGTGELFF.

This clone was observed a single time. This chain links TRBV11-3 with TRBJ1-1; 8 positions match TRBD1. The CDR3 totals 15 residues. J lost 3 bases, V lost 8 bases, and 11 bases had no gene match. From germline, CDR1 is SGHNT and CDR2 YENEEA. CDR3 bases: TGTGCCAGCGCTCGCCTGGACAGGGTGGACACTGAAGCTTTCTTT. This codes for CASARLDRVDTEAFF.

This clone occurred a few times. The chain couples TRBV4-1 to TRBJ1-2, with D possibly matching TRBD1 (5 bases). CDR1 is MGHRA, CDR2 YSYEKL, per germline. Deletions cut 1 base from V and 8 bases from J, with 14 bases between. This CDR3 is built from 14 residues. The CDR3 loop reads CASSQAAGETGYTF. In DNA form, the CDR3 reads TGCGCCAGCAGCCAAGCAGCGGGGGAGACCGGCTACACCTTC.

The chain has TRBV6-5 and TRBJ1-1; a possible D gene is TRBD1 (5 bases). With 0 bases removed from V and 7 bases from J, the gap between germline ends came to 9 bases. CDR1 is MNHEY and CDR2 is SVGAGI in the germline V gene. The CDR3 has 13 residues. CDR3 nucleotide sequence: TGTGCCAGCAGTTACTCCGGTACAGGTGAAGCTTTCTTT. This translates into CASSYSGTGEAFF.

This rearrangement joins TRBV2 to TRBJ2-6; TRBD1 might be the D (6 bases). In germline, CDR1 is SNHLY, CDR2 FYNNEI. The CDR3 length is 16 residues. Trimming left V 6 bases short and J 4 bases short, with 16 bases between. CDR3 sequence reads: CASRSRGVSGANVLTF. CDR3 bases: TGTGCCAGCAGGTCCAGGGGAGTATCGGGGGCCAACGTCCTGACTTTC.

In its sample, this clone was seen many times. The gene calls are TRBV19 and TRBJ1-3; the D is unclear. This CDR3 spans 15 amino acids. Trimming left V 2 bases short and J 2 bases short, with 10 bases between. Germline CDR1 LNHDA, CDR2 SQIVND (reference sequence). CDR3 sequence reads: CASSISAGTGNTIYF. CDR3 nucleotide sequence: TGTGCCAGTAGTATATCAGCAGGCACTGGAAACACCATATATTTT.

This clone showed up just once. This rearrangement joins TRBV11-2 to TRBJ2-7; the D gene is possibly TRBD2 (5 bases). V lost 8 bases to trimming and J lost 1 base, with 15 bases between them. CDR3 size: 14 residues. The germline CDR1 and CDR2 sequences are SGHAT and FQNNGV. CDR3 sequence reads: CASLLGGESYEQYF. The CDR3 DNA reads as TGTGCCAGCCTTCTAGGAGGAGAATCCTACGAGCAGTACTTC.

J is TRBJ1-2 and V is TRBV2; D might be TRBD1 (5 bases). This CDR3 is 14 amino acids long. V dropped 3 bases and J dropped 3 bases, with 11 bases sitting between them. Germline V gene sequence: CDR1 SNHLY, CDR2 FYNNEI. The CDR3 bases are TGTGCCAGCAGTGAGCAGGGTGGGGACTATGGCTACACCTTC. Translated, it gives CASSEQGGDYGYTF.

The J gene is TRBJ1-1, the V gene TRBV7-9; tentatively, D is TRBD1 (6 bases). V was trimmed by 2 bases and J by 11 bases, leaving 15 bases between them. The CDR3 runs to 13 residues. From germline, CDR1 is SEHNR and CDR2 FQNEAQ (reference sequence). CDR3 in amino acids: CASSLQQGGRAFF. The CDR3 DNA sequence: TGTGCCAGCAGCTTACAACAGGGAGGGAGGGCTTTCTTT. The full variable domain, with the rest looked up from reference TRBV7-9 and TRBJ1-1, is DTGVSQNPRHKITKRGQNVTFRCDPISEHNRLYWYRQTLGQGPEFLTYFQNEAQLEKSRLLSDRFSAERPKGSFSTLEIQRTEQGDSAMYLCASSLQQGGRAFFGQGTRLTVV.

For the CDR3, the DNA is TGCGCCAGCAGTGCGGGGGGCCGTGGCGGGGAGCTGTTTTTT. Its translation: CASSAGGRGGELFF. The chain is built from TRBV10-1 and TRBJ2-2, with TRBD2 as a possible D gene (7 bases). CDR3 length equals 14 residues. Germline V gene lookup returns CDR1 WNHNN and CDR2 SYGVQD (reference sequence). Trimming pared 4 bases from V and 7 bases from J, leaving 13 bases between.

In nucleotides, the CDR3 is TGTGCCAGCAGTGACTTGGGGGGAGGCTATGGCTACACCTTC. Protein sequence: CASSDLGGGYGYTF. The V gene is TRBV28, the J gene TRBJ1-2; D possibly corresponds to TRBD1 (5 bases). Germline CDR1 MDHEN, CDR2 SYDVKM. The V end lost 5 bases, the J end lost 4 bases, and 14 bases lay between the germline ends. The CDR3 runs 14 residues.

This chain links TRBV6-5 with TRBJ1-4; 8 bases line up with TRBD1. Germline CDR1 reads MNHEY; CDR2 reads SVGAGI. The CDR3 is made up of 13 amino acids. V gave up 4 bases and J gave up 11 bases; unmatched junction bases: 6. The chain's CDR3 is CASSSGRGRKLFF. The CDR3, as DNA: TGTGCCAGCAGTTCCGGCAGGGGGCGGAAACTGTTTTTT.

This chain joins TRBV3-1 (or the pseudogene TRBV3-2) and TRBJ2-1, with D unclear. The V end lost 1 base, the J end lost 4 bases, and 11 bases lay between the germline ends. CDR1 is LGHDT, CDR2 YNNKEL, per germline (reference sequence). This CDR3 has 15 amino acids. Here the CDR3 DNA reads TGTGCCAGCAGCCAAGGGGCAGCCCTTTACAATGAGCAGTTCTTC. Encoded protein: CASSQGAALYNEQFF.

J is TRBJ2-1 and V is TRBV5-1, with D perhaps TRBD2 (6 bases). The CDR3 length is 14 residues. The germline V gene has CDR1 SGHRS and CDR2 YFSETQ. V was shortened by 0 bases and J by 14 bases, with 18 bases between the two germline ends. Here the CDR3 DNA reads TGCGCCAGCAGCTTGGACGGGCGTCGGGACTCCGAGTTCTTC. This translates into CASSLDGRRDSEFF.

In its sample, this clone was seen once. The rearrangement joins TRBV11-3 to TRBJ1-2, with 7 bases matching TRBD1. CDR1 is SGHNT and CDR2 is YENEEA in the germline V gene. This CDR3 has 14 amino acids. V trimming: 8 bases; J trimming: 7 bases; junction bases outside the gene matches: 13. As DNA, the CDR3 is TGTGCCAGCGGCCGGACAGGCTCTGGGCCTGGCTACACCTTC. This encodes CASGRTGSGPGYTF.

CDR3 coding DNA: TGTGCCAGCAGCCCCAGTTTGGGGGGAATTCTGAACACCATATATTTT. Translated: CASSPSLGGILNTIYF. The rearrangement links TRBV28 to TRBJ1-3; D is perhaps TRBD1 (5 bases). The V gene lost 6 bases and the J gene lost 7 bases, with 22 bases spanning the gap. This CDR3 has 16 residues. Germline V gene lookup returns CDR1 MDHEN and CDR2 SYDVKM.

The chain joins TRBV19 to TRBJ2-6, with D perhaps matching TRBD1 (5 bases). The CDR3 extends over 20 amino acids. Trimming removed 4 bases from V and 0 bases from J, with 22 bases in between. In germline, CDR1 is LNHDA, CDR2 SQIVND (reference sequence). CDR3 DNA: TGTGCCAGTAGTACCCTTTCAGGGCAGGGATCCCCCTCTGGGGCCAACGTCCTGACTTTC. Translation: CASSTLSGQGSPSGANVLTF.

This clone was picked up a small number of times. The chain is built from TRBV7-2 and TRBJ2-3, with 10 bases lining up with TRBD2. This CDR3 is built from 16 residues. CDR1 is SGHTA and CDR2 is FQGNSA in the germline V gene. V lost 5 bases to trimming and J lost 1 base; unmatched junction nucleotides: 6. As DNA, the CDR3 is TGTGCCAGCAGCCACCCCGGGACTAGCGGCACAGATACGCAGTATTTT. Residues: CASSHPGTSGTDTQYF.

The genes are TRBV7-8 and TRBJ2-7; D is perhaps TRBD1 (5 bases). The V and J ends lost 1 base and 3 bases respectively, with 10 bases between them. CDR3 size: 14 residues. Germline values: CDR1 SGHVS, CDR2 FQNEAQ. The CDR3 DNA is TGTGCCAGCAGCTTAGGGCGGCAGGGCTACGAGCAGTACTTC. Translating it yields CASSLGRQGYEQYF.